This TCR beta chain was sequenced during a study of blood T cells in healthy people across ages. PCR was performed a second time for about 6 to 12 cycles using a sample-barcoded 5' primer and a J-beta primer mix. TCRdb used MiXCR to reprocess the 5' RACE reads, holding one entry per CDR3 protein. The table has hundreds of thousands of distinct CDR3 sequences, about a fifth seen once; the top ten hold roughly 22%. The CDR3 spans 16 residues. Trimming cost V 6 bases and J 8 bases; bases outside gene matches: 15. This sequence joins TRBV12-3 or TRBV12-4 and TRBJ1-2, with 10 positions matching TRBD1. This clonotype was sampled from a man in his 70s in good health. Material for sequencing was blood. The CDR3 sequence is CASSQDETGGTEGYTF. Here the CDR3 DNA reads TGTGCCAGCAGCCAGGATGAGACAGGGGGCACTGAGGGCTACACCTTC.